These T cell receptor beta chains were read from a single sample in a study of monozygotic twins with inflammatory bowel disease. Reanalyzing the 5' RACE reads, TCRdb keeps one entry per CDR3 protein, without DNA. The sample has some 150,000 distinct CDR3 sequences. The sample was blood. Source of these receptors: a human donor with ulcerative colitis or Crohn's disease, or a healthy co-twin of an affected twin (not recorded which). Each CDR3 is given with its conserved first and last residue.

TRBJ2-5	TRBV5-5	CASTGTSGGARETQYF
TRBJ2-1	TRBV7-2	CASSLDAGSYNEQFF
TRBJ2-2	TRBV20-1	CSASGTGNTGELFF
TRBJ1-1	TRBV27	CASSTGMNTEAFF
TRBJ2-5	TRBV4-3	CASSQDAGETQYF
TRBJ2-1	TRBV20-1	CSARDPSGGDNEQFF
TRBJ2-7	TRBV18	CASSRQVNSYEQYF
TRBJ1-3	TRBV6-5	CASSSGRGGNTIYF
TRBJ2-5	TRBV20-1	CSARAPADQGRETQYF
TRBJ2-3	TRBV20-1	CSAMGGGKDTQYF
TRBJ1-2	TRBV7-2	CASSLQDRSPF
TRBJ2-3	TRBV20-1	CSALALPSTDTQYF
TRBJ2-1	TRBV6-5	CASRSTGINSYNEQFF
TRBJ1-2	TRBV5-1	CASSFTGQGDLYGYTF
TRBJ2-5	TRBV5-1	CASSYSGGQETQYF
TRBJ2-7	TRBV20-1	CSATPGHITSYEQYF
TRBJ1-5	TRBV12-3/TRBV12-4	CASSLQGPNQPQHF
TRBJ2-2	TRBV6-4	CASSDRAGQAGELFF
TRBJ1-2	TRBV28	CASSLWPGRGGGYTF
TRBJ2-7	TRBV20-1	CSARDLTFGYEQYF
TRBJ2-2	TRBV4-3	CASSQDPGEPGELFF
TRBJ2-7	TRBV27	CASSLSGNEQYF
TRBJ1-5	TRBV20-1	CSASKAGRNNQPQHF
TRBJ1-5	TRBV4-3	CASSLRGNQPQHF
TRBJ2-3	TRBV5-1	CASSLGLAPDTQYF
TRBJ1-5	TRBV6-2/TRBV6-3	CASSYSSRVGQPQHF
TRBJ2-1	TRBV5-6	CASSLLTSGSWLEQFF
TRBJ2-7	TRBV7-8	CASSLTDSYPYEQYF
TRBJ2-6	TRBV29-1	CSAAEKGANVLTF
TRBJ2-1	TRBV5-1	CASSLSGSVNEQFF
TRBJ1-5	TRBV7-8	CASSRGLNNQPQHF
TRBJ2-7	TRBV2	CASSEVAGGSYEQYF
TRBJ2-3	TRBV6-2/TRBV6-3	CASSYEASTDTQYF
TRBJ2-1	TRBV5-1	CASSFTSGRGYNEQFF
TRBJ2-3	TRBV12-3/TRBV12-4	CASSSLGTSGRADTQYF
TRBJ2-7	TRBV28	CASRSGSLYEQYF
TRBJ1-6	TRBV4-3	CASSQEFADNSHLHF
TRBJ1-5	TRBV14	CASSQEHRSNQPQHF
TRBJ2-2	TRBV5-4	CASSFSGSDTGELFF
TRBJ2-7	TRBV6-5	CASSWDNSYEQYF
TRBJ1-5	TRBV20-1	CSASRSNQPQHF
TRBJ1-2	TRBV2	CASSEMDRGVGYTF
TRBJ1-4	TRBV11-2	CASSLGPATNEKLFF
TRBJ1-6	TRBV7-8	CASSLETSNSPLHF
TRBJ2-7	TRBV28	CASSKTWGSYEQYF
TRBJ2-3	TRBV13	CASRTRTHTDTQYF
TRBJ2-7	TRBV6-1	CASSEARGTGELYEQYF
TRBJ2-3	TRBV5-1	CASSGRETGTQYF
TRBJ2-7	TRBV5-4	CASSATDRERTYEQYF
TRBJ2-3	TRBV20-1	CSAQDRGEGTDTQYF
TRBJ2-7	TRBV6-6	CASSDRVGEQYF
TRBJ2-5	TRBV5-1	CASSFRSGGPPETQYF
TRBJ2-3	TRBV6-2/TRBV6-3	CASSYSVTQYF
TRBJ2-3	TRBV4-1	CASSQEGGPRTDTQYF
TRBJ1-2	TRBV5-4	CASSSAGGNGYTF
TRBJ1-5	TRBV12-3/TRBV12-4	CASSPRLGQNQPQHF
TRBJ2-1	TRBV5-1	CASSLGAQTFSYNEQFF